This T cell receptor (beta chain) was sequenced during a study of human T cells and chemical hapten exposure. Study-wide results and limits: Having alopecia, donors may respond immunologically unlike healthy people.

Stated time point: patch test 1, 2 weeks after DPC sensitization. The treatment is: therapeutic diphenylcyclopropenone sensitization with weekly scalp DPC. CDR3 length: 16 amino acids. The ends lost 7 bases at V and 4 bases at J; junction bases unmatched: 13. Germline assignment: CDR1 SQVTM and CDR2 ANQGSEA. From the RACE reads, TCRdb called clonotypes with MiXCR, one entry per CDR3 protein. Of some 180,000 distinct CDR3 sequences in the sample, around 24% are singletons; the top ten hold about 6.7%. In regard to this clonotype: Its target is unknown.

The TCR originated in a woman between 45 and 60 years old with alopecia areata. Some clones in this sample may be carry-over from other donors' samples. The J gene is TRBJ1-2, the V gene TRBV29-1; 12 bases are a match to TRBD1. The sample in question was whole blood, obtained in connection with sensitization to the hapten diphenylcyclopropenone (DPC). This chain's CDR3 is CSAKLGTGGTGYGYTF. The DNA of the CDR3 is TGCAGCGCCAAACTCGGGACAGGGGGCACGGGCTATGGCTACACCTTC.